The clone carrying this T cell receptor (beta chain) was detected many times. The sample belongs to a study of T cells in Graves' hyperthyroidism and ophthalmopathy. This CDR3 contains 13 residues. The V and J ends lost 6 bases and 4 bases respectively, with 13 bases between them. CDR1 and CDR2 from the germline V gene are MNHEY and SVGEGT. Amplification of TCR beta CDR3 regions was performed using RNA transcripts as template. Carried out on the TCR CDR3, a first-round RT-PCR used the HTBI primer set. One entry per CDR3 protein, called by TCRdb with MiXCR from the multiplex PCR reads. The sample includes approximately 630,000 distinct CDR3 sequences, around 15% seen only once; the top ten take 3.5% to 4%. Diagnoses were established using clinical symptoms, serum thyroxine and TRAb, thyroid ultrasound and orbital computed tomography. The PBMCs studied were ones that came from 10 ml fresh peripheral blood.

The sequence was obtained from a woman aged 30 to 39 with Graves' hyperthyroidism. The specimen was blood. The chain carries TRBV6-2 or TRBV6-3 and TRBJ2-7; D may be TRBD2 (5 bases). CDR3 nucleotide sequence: TGTGCCAGCAGCTACGGGGTTACATACGAGCAGTACTTC. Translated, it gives CASSYGVTYEQYF.